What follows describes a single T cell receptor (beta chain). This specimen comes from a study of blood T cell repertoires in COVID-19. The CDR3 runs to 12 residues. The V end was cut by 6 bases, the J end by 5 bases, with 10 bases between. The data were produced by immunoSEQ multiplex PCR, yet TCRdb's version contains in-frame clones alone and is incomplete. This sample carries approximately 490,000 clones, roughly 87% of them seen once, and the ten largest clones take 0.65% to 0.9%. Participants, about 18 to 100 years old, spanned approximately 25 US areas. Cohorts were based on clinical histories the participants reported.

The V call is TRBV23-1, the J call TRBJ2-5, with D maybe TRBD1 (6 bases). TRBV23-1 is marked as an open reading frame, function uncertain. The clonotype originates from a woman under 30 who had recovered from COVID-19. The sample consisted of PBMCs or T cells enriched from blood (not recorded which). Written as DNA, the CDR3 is TGCGCCAGCAGGACAGGCGGGGAGACCCAGTACTTC. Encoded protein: CASRTGGETQYF.